This TCR beta chain was captured by sequencing in a study of T-cell memory formation after mild COVID-19. Each CDR3 protein is one row after TCRdb ran MiXCR on the 5' RACE reads. The sample shows roughly 560,000 distinct CDR3 sequences, around 20% of them seen only once. General study results and limits: Proof of SARS-CoV-2 specificity was absent for the second-wave clones that crested on day 37. Clones shrinking from day 15 to 85 showed even CD4/CD8 mixes; later expanders tilted CD4+.

Ten or more counts support this clonotype. Antigen specificity is unknown. Sequenced: PBMCs or a T cell subset sorted from them (not recorded which). The sequence was obtained from an adult woman who had mild COVID-19 (a few samples of this study predate the infection). Cell type and time point are not known.

CDR3 region: CSARDTPGGTQYF. CDR3 sequence (DNA): TGCAGTGCTAGAGATACTCCCGGCGGGACCCAGTACTTC. This sequence joins TRBV20-1 and TRBJ2-5; unclear D gene. Trimming pared 0 bases from V and 7 bases from J, leaving 12 bases between. CDR1 and CDR2 (germline): DFQATT, SNEGSKA (reference sequence). This CDR3 has 13 amino acids.